The present T cell receptor (beta chain) was sequenced within a study of T cell responses to AZD1222 COVID-19 vaccine. Looking at the study overall: Timing groups of about 4 and about 12 weeks for second doses were pooled. Findings and caveats of the study: Compared with day 0, the breadth and depth of the Spike-specific TCR repertoire rose significantly after two doses of AZD1222. Among spike-specific TCRs, nearly half reportedly target unmutated variant regions.

Data came from immunoSEQ multiplex PCR; TCRdb stores just in-frame clones and leaves some out. Found here are about 120,000 clones, about 89% of them singletons; the top ten hold about 10%. V was trimmed by 2 bases and J by 1 base, leaving 15 bases between them. This CDR3 has 17 amino acids. CDR1 is SGHVS, CDR2 FQNEAQ, per germline. As concerns this clone: Its cognate antigen is unknown.

The chain combines TRBV7-8 with TRBJ1-5, with TRBD1 as a possible D gene (6 bases). This TCR was recovered from an adult in good health. This sample comprised peripheral blood, obtained on day 0 of AZD1222 vaccination. The CDR3 protein is CASSLQGLLSSNQPQHF. The CDR3 coding sequence is TGTGCCAGCAGCTTACAGGGGCTCCTCTCCAGCAATCAGCCCCAGCATTTT.